These 8 T cell receptor beta chains were sequenced from one sample in a study of T cells after yellow fever vaccination. MiXCR, applied by TCRdb to the 5' RACE reads, yields one record per CDR3 protein. The sample lists roughly 140,000 distinct CDR3 sequences, about 8% occurring once. The sequencing used CD4+ T cells sorted from PBMCs, collected 5 days after the yellow fever booster vaccination. These receptors all come from a man aged 25-45 years who received the YFV17D yellow fever vaccine.

Ten or more counts support this clonotype. V is TRBV7-2 and J is TRBJ2-2; 10 positions agree with TRBD2. The CDR3 contains 16 residues. V lost 5 bases and J lost 2; bases outside the gene matches: 5. The V gene's germline CDR1 is SGHTA and CDR2 FQGNSA. The CDR3 region has the DNA TGTGCCAGCAGCCCCCGGACTAGCGGAAACACCGGGGAGCTGTTTTTT. Translation: CASSPRTSGNTGELFF.

Many counts were recorded for this clonotype. The chain uses TRBV7-8 and TRBJ2-3, with 10 nucleotides matching TRBD1. This CDR3 spans 16 amino acids. CDR1 is SGHVS and CDR2 is FQNEAQ in the germline V gene. The ends lost 4 bases at V and 4 bases at J; junction bases unmatched: 8. CDR3: CASSSPGTGVADTQYF. The CDR3 coding sequence is TGTGCCAGCAGCTCACCCGGGACAGGGGTCGCAGATACGCAGTATTTT.

This clonotype was detected only a few times. The rearrangement links TRBV3-1 to TRBJ1-2; possibly TRBD1 for D (5 bases). The V and J ends lost 5 bases and 4 bases respectively, with 20 bases between them. The CDR3 runs 16 residues. Germline loops: CDR1 LGHDT, CDR2 YNNKEL (reference sequence). Here the CDR3 DNA reads TGTGCCAGCAGCGGGGCTTACAGGAGCCGACTCTATGGCTACACCTTC. It translates to CASSGAYRSRLYGYTF.

The V call is TRBV5-6, the J call TRBJ2-1; 8 bases align to TRBD2. V lost 7 bases to trimming and J lost 3 bases; unmatched junction nucleotides: 15. Germline values: CDR1 SGHDT, CDR2 YYEEEE. The CDR3 is made up of 17 amino acids. CDR3 bases: TGTGCCAGCGTTAGGTCGGGAGGGCCTAAAAACTACAATGAGCAGTTCTTC. Translation: CASVRSGGPKNYNEQFF.

In its sample, this clonotype was seen a few times. This sequence joins TRBV5-1 and TRBJ2-3, with D maybe TRBD1 (5 bases). The germline CDR1 and CDR2 sequences are SGHRS and YFSETQ. This CDR3 is 14 amino acids long. With 4 bases removed from V and 1 base from J, the gap between germline ends came to 10 bases. CDR3 in amino acids: CASSNQQGTDTQYF. In DNA, the CDR3 is TGCGCCAGCAGCAATCAACAGGGCACAGATACGCAGTATTTT.

This clonotype was observed many times. The CDR3: CAIRDSSGNTIYF. The CDR3 DNA follows: TGTGCCATCAGGGACAGCTCTGGAAACACCATATATTTT. The chain is built from TRBV10-3 and TRBJ1-3, with D tentatively TRBD1 (6 bases). Trimming cost V 6 bases and J 0 bases, with 6 bases left between them. CDR3 length: 13 residues. CDR1 ENHRY and CDR2 SYGVKD come from the germline V gene.

The V and J genes are TRBV6-2 or TRBV6-3 and TRBJ1-2, with no clear D. This CDR3 comprises 12 residues. The V gene's germline CDR1 is MNHEY and CDR2 SVGEGT. Between the trimmed V and J ends, which lost 5 bases and 8 bases, there was a span of 12 bases. CDR3 protein: CASSMARRGYTF. The CDR3 bases are TGTGCCAGCAGTATGGCTCGCCGAGGCTACACCTTC.

This clonotype occurred many times. The genes are TRBV29-1 and TRBJ2-5, with D perhaps matching TRBD1 (6 bases). Trimming pared 5 bases from V and 3 bases from J, leaving 16 bases between. This CDR3 is 14 amino acids long. Per germline, CDR1 SQVTM and CDR2 ANQGSEA. Here the CDR3 reads CSVCPTGNKETQYF. CDR3 DNA: TGCAGCGTTTGTCCAACAGGGAACAAAGAGACCCAGTACTTC.